The 25 T cell receptor beta chains below were found in one sample sequenced in a study of blood T cell repertoires in COVID-19. The repertoire was sequenced with immunoSEQ multiplex PCR; TCRdb's copy has only in-frame clones and lacks some. The sample holds around 100,000 clones, roughly 92% seen once. The sequenced material came from peripheral blood. The receptor source for this set is a woman between 50 and 59 years old with COVID-19, enrolled during active disease.

V gene TRBV13 combines with J gene TRBJ1-4; D may be TRBD1 (5 bases). There are 14 residues in the CDR3. The germline V and J ends were trimmed by 3 bases and 6 bases, with 11 bases remaining between them. Germline V lookup: CDR1 PRHDT, CDR2 FYEKMQ (reference sequence). In DNA, the CDR3 is TGTGCCAGCAGCTTCAGACAGCGGGATGAAAAACTGTTTTTT. Its protein is CASSFRQRDEKLFF. The variable domain in full, completed from reference TRBV13 and TRBJ1-4, reads AAGVIQSPRHLIKEKRETATLKCYPIPRHDTVYWYQQGPGQDPQFLISFYEKMQSDKGSIPDRFSAQQFSDYHSELNMSSLELGDSALYFCASSFRQRDEKLFFGSGTQLSVL.

The genes are TRBV3-1 (or the pseudogene TRBV3-2) and TRBJ1-6; D might be TRBD1 (6 bases). V was trimmed by 0 bases and J by 9 bases, leaving 15 bases between them. Germline lookup yields CDR1 LGHDT and CDR2 YNNKEL (reference sequence). The CDR3 sequence is 16 residues long. The CDR3 coding sequence is TGTGCCAGCAGCCAAGATCTGGGCAGGGGCGCTTCACCCCTCCACTTT. It encodes CASSQDLGRGASPLHF.

The V and J genes are TRBV12-3 or TRBV12-4 and TRBJ1-1; the D is unclear. This CDR3 spans 12 amino acids. V was pared by 2 bases and J by 7 bases, with 8 bases between. CDR3 DNA: TGTGCCAGCAGTTTACGAGGTTATGAAGCTTTCTTT. This gives the protein CASSLRGYEAFF.

The sample holds one count of this clone. V and J are TRBV28 and TRBJ1-4; D unresolved. CDR3 length: 13 residues. The V end lost 6 bases, the J end lost 0 bases, and 5 bases lay between the germline ends. Germline V gene lookup returns CDR1 MDHEN and CDR2 SYDVKM. This chain's CDR3 is CASRTATNEKLFF. DNA of the CDR3: TGTGCCAGCAGGACTGCAACTAATGAAAAACTGTTTTTT.

CDR3 amino acids: CASSDRVGSEAFF. The CDR3, as DNA: TGTGCCAGCAGTGACAGGGTAGGGAGTGAAGCTTTCTTT. The chain employs TRBV6-4 and TRBJ1-1; D is unresolved. The CDR3 loop spans 13 amino acids. Germline CDR1 MRHNA, CDR2 SNTAGT. With 2 bases removed from V and 7 bases from J, the gap between germline ends came to 11 bases.

This sequence joins TRBV6-5 and TRBJ2-1; D is possibly TRBD1 (5 bases). The V gene lost 6 bases and the J gene lost 6 bases, with 18 bases spanning the gap. The CDR3 loop spans 15 amino acids. From germline, CDR1 is MNHEY and CDR2 SVGAGI. The CDR3 sequence is CASSRVVGGPNEQFF. The CDR3 DNA reads TGTGCCAGCAGCAGGGTAGTGGGCGGACCCAATGAGCAGTTCTTC.

This chain connects TRBV11-3 to TRBJ1-1; 9 nucleotides align to TRBD1. The germline gives CDR1 SGHNT, CDR2 YENEEA. The junction had 6 bases not matched to a gene; V was cut back by 1 base and J by 0 bases. The CDR3 runs to 17 residues. CDR3 loop: CASSLGGWDRVNTEAFF. As DNA, the CDR3 is TGTGCCAGCAGCTTAGGGGGTTGGGACAGGGTGAACACTGAAGCTTTCTTT.

The chain carries TRBV4-1 and TRBJ1-2, with D uncertain. V was pared by 0 bases and J by 3 bases, with 11 bases between. Looked up from germline, CDR1 is MGHRA and CDR2 is YSYEKL. CDR3 length: 15 amino acids. This CDR3 is CASSQDSREDYGYTF. Here the CDR3 DNA reads TGCGCCAGCAGCCAAGATTCGCGGGAGGACTATGGCTACACCTTC.

J is TRBJ1-2 and V is TRBV3-1 (or the pseudogene TRBV3-2); D gene unclear. V shed 4 bases and J shed 7 bases, with 25 bases lying between them. Germline V gives CDR1 LGHDT, CDR2 YNNKEL (reference sequence). The CDR3 extends over 17 amino acids. The CDR3 nucleotides are TGTGCCAGCAGCCCGCAGCGGGGTGGACGGATAGGCTTTGGCTACACCTTC. Translating it yields CASSPQRGGRIGFGYTF.

J is TRBJ1-4 and V is TRBV24-1; weak D call: TRBD1 (6 bases). Germline V gives CDR1 KGHDR, CDR2 SFDVKD. Trimming stripped 7 bases from V and 8 bases from J, with 10 bases between. This CDR3 region has 12 residues. CDR3 nucleotides: TGTGCCACCAGCCCAGGGGACGAAAAACTGTTTTTT. Protein: CATSPGDEKLFF.

This clone was observed a single time. The J gene is TRBJ1-6, the V gene TRBV11-2; D is unclear. Trimming removed 0 bases at V and 6 bases at J, with 6 bases between. The CDR3 has 14 amino acids. Germline CDR1 is SGHAT and CDR2 is FQNNGV. The CDR3, as DNA: TGTGCCAGCAGCTTAGATCTCTCTAATTCACCCCTCCACTTT. It translates to CASSLDLSNSPLHF.

This clone was seen once. The CDR3 bases are TGTGCCAGTTCTAGCGGACCAAACTACGAGCAGTACTTC. As protein: CASSSGPNYEQYF. The chain is built from TRBV27 and TRBJ2-7; 7 bases agree with TRBD2. V dropped 9 bases and J dropped 3; count of bases not matched to a gene: 8. Germline CDR1 and CDR2: MNHEY and SMNVEV (reference sequence). This CDR3 is built from 13 residues.

The chain carries TRBV18 and TRBJ1-1; weak D call: TRBD1 (5 bases). Trimming left V 2 bases short and J 0 bases short, with 10 bases between. The CDR3 is 15 residues long. Germline CDR1 KGHSH, CDR2 LQKENI. The CDR3 DNA sequence: TGTGCCAGCTCACCAGGGGGGTCTATGAACACTGAAGCTTTCTTT. Its protein is CASSPGGSMNTEAFF.

This clone was observed once. The CDR3 loop is CASLQGYGYTF. The CDR3, as DNA: TGTGCCAGCTTACAGGGTTATGGCTACACCTTC. The rearrangement uses TRBV28 and TRBJ1-2; D may be TRBD1 (6 bases). This CDR3 spans 11 amino acids. CDR1 is MDHEN, CDR2 SYDVKM, per germline. Trimming left V 8 bases short and J 5 bases short, with 9 bases between.

The chain joins TRBV7-2 to TRBJ1-1; D is unresolved. The V and J ends lost 5 bases and 3 bases respectively, with 13 bases between them. This CDR3 is 14 amino acids long. Germline V lookup: CDR1 SGHTA, CDR2 FQGNSA. CDR3 in amino acids: CASSGGRTDTEAFF. The CDR3 DNA reads TGTGCCAGCAGCGGAGGTAGGACGGACACTGAAGCTTTCTTT.

The V gene is TRBV5-1, the J gene TRBJ2-1; 11 positions match TRBD2. Germline CDR1 is SGHRS and CDR2 is YFSETQ. CDR3 length: 15 residues. V gave up 4 bases and J gave up 3 bases; unmatched junction bases: 3. Here the CDR3 DNA reads TGCGCCAGCAGCCCTAGCGGGGGGAGCTACAATGAGCAGTTCTTC. This translates into CASSPSGGSYNEQFF.

The chain combines TRBV9 with TRBJ2-2; 7 nucleotides match TRBD2. Germline V gene data show CDR1 as SGDLS and CDR2 as YYNGEE. CDR3 length: 15 residues. Trimming took 6 bases from V and 6 from J; bases not matched to a gene: 11. The CDR3 is CASNHRGGASGELFF. In nucleotides, the CDR3 is TGTGCCAGCAATCACCGGGGAGGGGCCTCCGGGGAGCTGTTTTTT.

This clone has only one observation. The V gene is TRBV4-2, the J gene TRBJ1-6; 7 bases map to TRBD1. Germline-derived CDR1 and CDR2 are LGHNA and YNFKEQ. The CDR3 length is 13 residues. The ends lost 8 bases at V and 6 bases at J; junction bases unmatched: 4. The CDR3 DNA follows: TGTGCCAGCGGAGGGACAGTTAATTCACCCCTCCACTTT. As protein: CASGGTVNSPLHF.

This clone was seen once. This sequence joins TRBV7-2 and TRBJ2-4, with unresolved D. The CDR3 runs 16 residues. Germline loops: CDR1 SGHTA, CDR2 FQGNSA. Trimming took 2 bases from V and 0 from J, leaving 11 bases between them. The CDR3 here is CASSLRVVLAKNIQYF. The CDR3, as DNA: TGTGCCAGCAGCTTACGGGTCGTTCTAGCCAAAAACATTCAGTACTTC.

The chain is built from TRBV19 and TRBJ2-2, with D possibly TRBD2 on 5 matching bases. CDR1 LNHDA and CDR2 SQIVND come from the germline V gene (reference sequence). This CDR3 is built from 14 residues. V dropped 6 bases and J dropped 5 bases, with 13 bases sitting between them. The CDR3: CASRTDFQTGELFF. The CDR3 coding sequence is TGTGCCAGTAGGACGGACTTCCAAACCGGGGAGCTGTTTTTT.

The V call is TRBV10-3, the J call TRBJ1-5; D is perhaps TRBD1 (5 bases). V lost 4 bases, J lost 3 bases, and 13 bases lay in between. The CDR3 runs 15 residues. The germline V gene encodes CDR1 ENHRY and CDR2 SYGVKD. CDR3 nucleotide sequence: TGTGCCATCAGTGGGGGCGGGAGAATCAATCAGCCCCAGCATTTT. Translation: CAISGGGRINQPQHF.

The chain has TRBV5-1 and TRBJ2-3; D perhaps matches TRBD1 (6 bases). The CDR3 extends over 15 amino acids. Germline V gene data show CDR1 as SGHRS and CDR2 as YFSETQ. The ends were cut back, 3 bases at V and 5 bases at J, with 16 bases in the middle. This CDR3 reads CASSYAQGPGDTQYF. The DNA of the CDR3 is TGCGCCAGCAGCTACGCACAGGGTCCAGGAGATACGCAGTATTTT.

This chain connects TRBV28 to TRBJ1-2, with D unclear. V was pared by 5 bases and J by 3 bases, with 10 bases between. Germline CDR1 reads MDHEN; CDR2 reads SYDVKM. The CDR3 is made up of 13 amino acids. The CDR3 sequence: CASSHSLYYGYTF. As DNA, the CDR3 is TGTGCCAGCAGTCACAGTCTTTACTATGGCTACACCTTC.

The chain has TRBV7-2 and TRBJ2-3; the match to TRBD2 covers 15 bases. Trimming took 0 bases from V and 4 from J; bases not matched to a gene: 5. The CDR3 extends over 18 amino acids. CDR1 and CDR2 from the germline V gene are SGHTA and FQGNSA. The CDR3 nucleotides read TGTGCCAGCAGCTTAGCGAAGGGACTAGCGGGGGGTGCAGATACGCAGTATTTT. It codes for CASSLAKGLAGGADTQYF.

The chain uses TRBV27 and TRBJ1-1; D perhaps matches TRBD1 (6 bases). The CDR3 covers 13 residues. V lost 5 bases, J lost 3 bases, and 10 bases lay in between. In germline, CDR1 is MNHEY, CDR2 SMNVEV (reference sequence). This CDR3 is CASSGTSYTEAFF. The CDR3 nucleotides read TGTGCCAGCAGTGGGACATCGTACACTGAAGCTTTCTTT.